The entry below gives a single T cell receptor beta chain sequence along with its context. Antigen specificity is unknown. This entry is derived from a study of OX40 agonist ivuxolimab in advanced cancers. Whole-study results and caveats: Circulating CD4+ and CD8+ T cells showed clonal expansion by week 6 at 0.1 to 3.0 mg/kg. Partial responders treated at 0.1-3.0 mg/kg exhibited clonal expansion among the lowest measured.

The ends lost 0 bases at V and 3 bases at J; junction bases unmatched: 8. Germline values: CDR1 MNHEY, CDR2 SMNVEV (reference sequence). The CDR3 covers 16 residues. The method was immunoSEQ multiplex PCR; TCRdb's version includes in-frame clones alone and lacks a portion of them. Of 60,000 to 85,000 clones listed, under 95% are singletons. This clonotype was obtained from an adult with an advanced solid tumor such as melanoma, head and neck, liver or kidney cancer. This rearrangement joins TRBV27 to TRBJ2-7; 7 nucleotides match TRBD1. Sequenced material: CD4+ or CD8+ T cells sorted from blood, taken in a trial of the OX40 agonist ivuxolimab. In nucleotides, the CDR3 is TGTGCCAGCAGTTTATCCCGAGCCGGGACAGTCTACGAGCAGTACTTC. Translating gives CASSLSRAGTVYEQYF.